This TCR beta chain was documented in a study of blood T cell repertoires in COVID-19. CDR3 length: 12 amino acids. V lost 6 bases and J 8 bases, leaving 10 bases between the germline ends. Germline-derived CDR1 and CDR2 are MNHEY and SVGAGI. Original handling: Estimation of nucleated cell counts relied on the amplification of reference gene primers. Using immunoSEQ multiplex PCR, the repertoire was profiled, and TCRdb retains in-frame clones only, with some absent. V, J and clone size are taken as reported in that table, and D and trimming were inferred from the DNA itself. The data hold more than 40,000 clones, with roughly 85% observed a single time.

Sequencing was performed on peripheral blood. This sequence joins TRBV6-5 and TRBJ1-4, with a possible D match to TRBD1 (6 bases). The TCR sequence derives from a man between 60 and 75 years old with acute or convalescent COVID-19. CDR3: CASRLTGEKLFF. As DNA, the CDR3 is TGTGCCAGCAGGCTCACAGGGGAAAAACTGTTTTTT.